One and the same sample provided the 19 T cell receptor beta chains below, sequenced in a study of blood T cell repertoires in COVID-19 (dated by TCRdb to 2019 to 2021). The method behind the library was the immunoSEQ multiplex PCR assay. Drawn from immuneACCESS, this table holds only the in-frame rearrangements with V and J called that TCRdb kept. Clones are partly lost; checked studies trace under half to an unresolved V gene and leave the rest unexplained. Counted in this sample were 160,000 or so clones; about four fifths of them appeared once. The biggest ten clones account for over 11% of the sample. The specimen was peripheral blood. All receptors come from an elderly woman with acute or convalescent COVID-19.

CDR3 sequence (DNA): TGTGCCAGTACTCCCGGACACAACTATGGCTACACCTTC. This sequence encodes CASTPGHNYGYTF. The chain carries TRBV19 and TRBJ1-2, with a weak D call TRBD1 (5 bases). The CDR3 is 13 residues long. Germline CDR1 reads LNHDA; CDR2 reads SQIVND (reference sequence). Between the trimmed V and J ends, which lost 7 bases and 2 bases, there was a span of 11 bases.

The chain combines TRBV28 with TRBJ2-1; the match to TRBD2 covers 7 bases. The CDR3 is 14 amino acids. Germline V gene data show CDR1 as MDHEN and CDR2 as SYDVKM. V lost 1 base, J lost 8 bases, and 5 bases stayed unmatched. The CDR3 region has the DNA TGTGCCAGCAGTTTATACCGGGGGAGGGATGAGCAGTTCTTC. This translates into CASSLYRGRDEQFF. Drawing the rest from reference TRBV28 and TRBJ2-1, the complete variable domain is DVKVTQSSRYLVKRTGEKVFLECVQDMDHENMFWYRQDPGLGLRLIYFSYDVKMKEKGDIPEGYSVSREKKERFSLILESASTNQTSMYLCASSLYRGRDEQFFGPGTRLTVL.

This chain joins TRBV4-1 and TRBJ1-6, with 10 positions matching TRBD1. Germline-derived CDR1 and CDR2 are MGHRA and YSYEKL. There are 16 residues in the CDR3. V shed 4 bases, J shed 7 bases, and the junction held 7 bases outside the gene matches. The CDR3 DNA sequence: TGCGCCAGCAGCCCTGAGGGACAGGGGCTAAATTCACCCCTCCACTTT. The encoded protein is CASSPEGQGLNSPLHF.

The rearrangement links TRBV6-5 to TRBJ1-3, with TRBD1 matching over 10 bases. Germline assignment: CDR1 MNHEY and CDR2 SVGAGI. V trimming: 6 bases; J trimming: 3 bases; junction bases outside the gene matches: 5. The CDR3 extends over 15 amino acids. This CDR3 is CASSRQGAVGNTIYF. For the CDR3, the DNA is TGTGCCAGCAGCCGACAGGGGGCGGTTGGAAACACCATATATTTT.

This chain links TRBV24-1 with TRBJ1-5; 7 nucleotides line up with TRBD1. The J segment lost 4 bases and the V segment lost 3 bases, leaving 5 bases of the junction unmatched. Per the germline V gene, CDR1 is KGHDR and CDR2 is SFDVKD. The CDR3 has 15 residues. The CDR3 sequence: CATSDTGDANQPQHF. The CDR3 DNA reads as TGTGCCACCAGTGATACAGGGGACGCGAATCAGCCCCAGCATTTT.

V is TRBV11-2 and J is TRBJ1-1; tentatively, D is TRBD1 (5 bases). Germline-derived CDR1 and CDR2 are SGHAT and FQNNGV. The CDR3 contains 14 residues. Trimming pared 7 bases from V and 7 bases from J, leaving 19 bases between. This chain's CDR3 is CASNPRGLIHEAFF. The CDR3 nucleotides are TGTGCCAGCAACCCTAGGGGTTTAATCCATGAAGCTTTCTTT.

The chain recombines TRBV18 with TRBJ1-4, with TRBD1 matching over 8 bases. The CDR3 covers 16 residues. Looked up from germline, CDR1 is KGHSH and CDR2 is LQKENI. The trim removed 3 bases at V and 5 bases at J, leaving 8 bases unmatched. The CDR3 DNA reads TGTGCCAGCTCACCTGGACAGGGTGGGGCGAATGAAAAACTGTTTTTT. This encodes CASSPGQGGANEKLFF.

For the CDR3, the DNA is TGTGCCTGGAGTGTACGAGGGCCCGGACCTGGGGATGAGCAGTTCTTC. Translating gives CAWSVRGPGPGDEQFF. The chain recombines TRBV30 with TRBJ2-1; the D gene is possibly TRBD2 (5 bases). The V and J ends lost 0 bases and 8 bases respectively, with 20 bases between them. The CDR3 loop spans 16 amino acids. Per germline, CDR1 GTSNPN and CDR2 SVGIG (reference sequence). The full variable domain, in which reference TRBV30 and TRBJ2-1 provide the parts outside the CDR3, is SQTIHQWPATLVQPVGSPLSLECTVEGTSNPNLYWYRQAAGRGLQLLFYSVGIGQISSEVPQNLSASRPQDRQFILSSKKLLLSDSGFYLCAWSVRGPGPGDEQFFGPGTRLTVL.

This clone has a handful of counts. The chain couples TRBV27 to TRBJ1-2; 7 bases align to TRBD1. This CDR3 is built from 14 residues. Per the germline V gene, CDR1 is MNHEY and CDR2 is SMNVEV (reference sequence). Trimming at V came to 6 bases and at J to 0 bases, leaving 4 bases not matched to a gene. This chain's CDR3 is CASRTGLANYGYTF. CDR3 bases: TGTGCCAGCAGGACAGGGTTGGCTAACTATGGCTACACCTTC.

The chain is built from TRBV18 and TRBJ1-2; 8 bases align to TRBD1. The V segment lost 3 bases and the J segment 5 bases; nucleotides outside the gene matches: 5. The CDR3 is made up of 14 amino acids. Germline V gives CDR1 KGHSH, CDR2 LQKENI. CDR3 in DNA: TGTGCCAGCTCACCTCTCGACAGGGGATATGGCTACACCTTC. Amino acids: CASSPLDRGYGYTF.

The CDR3 nucleotides read TGCGCCAGCAGCTTTACCCCGACAGGAAACACCATATATTTT. The encoded protein is CASSFTPTGNTIYF. V usage is TRBV5-1 and J usage is TRBJ1-3, with D unclear. The CDR3 runs to 14 residues. Germline CDR1 and CDR2: SGHRS and YFSETQ. The V end lost 2 bases, the J end lost 4 bases, and 10 bases lay between the germline ends.

The chain links TRBV6-5 to TRBJ2-5; 9 positions match TRBD1. J lost 5 bases, V lost 0 bases, and 7 bases had no gene match. In germline, CDR1 is MNHEY, CDR2 SVGAGI. This CDR3 is 16 amino acids long. The CDR3 DNA sequence: TGTGCCAGCAGTTACTCGATGGGACAGGGTTCCGAGACCCAGTACTTC. As protein: CASSYSMGQGSETQYF.

The V call is TRBV6-1, the J call TRBJ1-4; the D is unclear. This CDR3 comprises 15 residues. Germline V gene sequence: CDR1 MNHNS, CDR2 SASEGT. V was cut by 1 base and J by 10 bases, with 16 bases left in between. The CDR3 region is CASSEDRAWGGKLFF. In DNA form, the CDR3 reads TGTGCCAGCAGTGAAGATCGAGCGTGGGGAGGAAAACTGTTTTTT.

CDR3 nucleotide sequence: TGCGCCAGCAGCGCTAGGGCAGGGCATCAAGAGACCCAGTACTTC. This gives the protein CASSARAGHQETQYF. The J gene is TRBJ2-5, the V gene TRBV5-1; D perhaps matches TRBD1 (5 bases). The CDR3 spans 15 residues. From germline, CDR1 is SGHRS and CDR2 YFSETQ. Trimming stripped 4 bases from V and 2 bases from J, with 15 bases between. The whole variable domain, remainder taken from reference TRBV5-1 and TRBJ2-5, is KAGVTQTPRYLIKTRGQQVTLSCSPISGHRSVSWYQQTPGQGLQFLFEYFSETQRNKGNFPGRFSGRQFSNSRSEMNVSTLELGDSALYLCASSARAGHQETQYFGPGTRLLVL.

The chain uses TRBV4-1 and TRBJ2-7; TRBD2 might be the D (6 bases). In germline, CDR1 is MGHRA, CDR2 YSYEKL. The CDR3 covers 16 residues. Trimming removed 0 bases at V and 0 bases at J, with 12 bases between. The DNA of the CDR3 is TGCGCCAGCAGCCAAGATTGGGGAGGAATCTCCTACGAGCAGTACTTC. Amino acid sequence: CASSQDWGGISYEQYF.

The chain has TRBV7-9 and TRBJ1-1, with 7 bases identical to TRBD1. The CDR3 loop spans 14 amino acids. Germline CDR1 and CDR2: SEHNR and FQNEAQ (reference sequence). With 5 bases clipped from V and 0 bases from J, the junction kept 3 bases outside the gene matches. CDR3 in amino acids: CASSQGQLNTEAFF. In DNA form, the CDR3 reads TGTGCCAGCAGCCAGGGACAGTTGAACACTGAAGCTTTCTTT.

V and J are TRBV19 and TRBJ2-2; TRBD1 matches 9 bases. Per germline, CDR1 LNHDA and CDR2 SQIVND (reference sequence). J gave up 3 bases and V 6 bases, and 11 bases lay outside the gene matches. The CDR3 length is 17 residues. The CDR3 is CASRGRDREFDTGELFF. The CDR3 coding sequence is TGTGCCAGTAGGGGGCGGGACAGGGAATTTGACACCGGGGAGCTGTTTTTT.

The chain joins TRBV27 to TRBJ2-7; 10 bases agree with TRBD1. This CDR3 has 15 amino acids. Germline V CDR1 and CDR2: MNHEY, SMNVEV (reference sequence). V shed 3 bases and J 4 bases; nucleotides not matched to a gene: 6. The CDR3 sequence: CASSFDRGLWYEQYF. The CDR3 DNA reads TGTGCCAGCAGTTTCGACAGGGGGCTCTGGTACGAGCAGTACTTC.

This chain joins TRBV18 and TRBJ2-7, with 11 bases aligning to TRBD1. The CDR3 has 15 residues. Germline V gene data show CDR1 as KGHSH and CDR2 as LQKENI. Germline trimming cut 3 bases from V and 3 bases from J; bases unmatched to any gene: 4. CDR3 sequence reads: CASSPSGQGVYEQYF. CDR3 in DNA: TGTGCCAGCTCACCCTCGGGACAGGGGGTCTACGAGCAGTACTTC.